The sequence of this T cell receptor beta chain was determined in a study of blood T cell repertoires in COVID-19. Background on the study: The origin of the acute and convalescent COVID-19 samples was the United States, Italy and Spain.

Libraries were prepared by immunoSEQ multiplex PCR; TCRdb keeps only in-frame clonotypes and omits some of them. The data show around 300,000 clones, 88% seen once. Germline trimming cut 6 bases from V and 1 base from J; bases unmatched to any gene: 7. Germline CDR1 reads ENHRY; CDR2 reads SYGVKD. The CDR3 totals 15 residues. Sequencing used peripheral blood. The chain links TRBV10-3 to TRBJ1-1; 8 bases match TRBD1. The TCR was taken from a man between 18 and 29 years old with active or convalescent COVID-19. The CDR3 DNA reads TGTGCCATCAGAGAACAGGGGGTTAGGAACACTGAAGCTTTCTTT. Amino acid sequence: CAIREQGVRNTEAFF.